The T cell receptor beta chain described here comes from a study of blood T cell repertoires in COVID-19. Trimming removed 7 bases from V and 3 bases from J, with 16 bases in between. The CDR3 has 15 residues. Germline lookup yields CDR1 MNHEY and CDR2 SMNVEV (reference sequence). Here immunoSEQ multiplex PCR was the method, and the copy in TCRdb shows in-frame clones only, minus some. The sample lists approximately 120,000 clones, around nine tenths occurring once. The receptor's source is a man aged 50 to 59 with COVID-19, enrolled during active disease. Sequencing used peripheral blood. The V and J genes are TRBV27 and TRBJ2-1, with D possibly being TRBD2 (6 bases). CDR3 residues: CASTKRPGLYNEQFF. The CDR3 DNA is TGTGCCAGCACAAAAAGGCCGGGACTCTACAATGAGCAGTTCTTC.